This T cell receptor beta chain was recovered during a study of blood T cell repertoires in COVID-19. Study summary: The analysed material was cDNA or gDNA that came from T cells, B-cell-depleted T cells, or PBMCs.

V lost 2 bases and J lost 0, with 8 bases in between. CDR3 size: 15 residues. CDR1 is MDHEN and CDR2 is SYDVKM in the germline V gene. Assignments of participants to cohorts depended upon their own reported clinical history. All recovered Cohort 3 donors got two negative PCRs, got clearance, or saw symptom resolution. Original handling: Counts of nucleated cells, estimated from reference gene primer amplification, were obtained. Sequencing used immunoSEQ multiplex PCR; TCRdb keeps in-frame clones, though not all of them. The V and J calls and clone size were taken over from that table, and D and trimming were inferred from the DNA. The sample lists about 500,000 clones; around 90% were seen once.

The V and J genes are TRBV28 and TRBJ1-3; D may be TRBD1 (5 bases). This sequence originates from a woman under 30 who had recovered from COVID-19. The sample was PBMCs or T cells enriched from blood (not recorded which). As DNA, the CDR3 is TGTGCCAGCAGTTTAGGGGGGGTCTCTGGAAACACCATATATTTT. Residues: CASSLGGVSGNTIYF.